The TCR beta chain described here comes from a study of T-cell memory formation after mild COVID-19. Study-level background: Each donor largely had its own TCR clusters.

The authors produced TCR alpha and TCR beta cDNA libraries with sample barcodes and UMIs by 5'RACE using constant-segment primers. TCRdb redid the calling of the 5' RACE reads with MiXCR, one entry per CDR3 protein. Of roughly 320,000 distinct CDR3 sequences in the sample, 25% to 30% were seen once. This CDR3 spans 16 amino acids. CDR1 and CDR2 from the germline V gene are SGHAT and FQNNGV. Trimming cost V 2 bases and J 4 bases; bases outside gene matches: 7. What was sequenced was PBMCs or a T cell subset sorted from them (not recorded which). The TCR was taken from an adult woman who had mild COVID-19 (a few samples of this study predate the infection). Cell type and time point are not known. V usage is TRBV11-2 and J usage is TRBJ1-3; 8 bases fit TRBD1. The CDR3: CASSLPPTGVGNTIYF. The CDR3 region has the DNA TGTGCCAGCAGCTTACCTCCGACAGGGGTCGGAAACACCATATATTTT.